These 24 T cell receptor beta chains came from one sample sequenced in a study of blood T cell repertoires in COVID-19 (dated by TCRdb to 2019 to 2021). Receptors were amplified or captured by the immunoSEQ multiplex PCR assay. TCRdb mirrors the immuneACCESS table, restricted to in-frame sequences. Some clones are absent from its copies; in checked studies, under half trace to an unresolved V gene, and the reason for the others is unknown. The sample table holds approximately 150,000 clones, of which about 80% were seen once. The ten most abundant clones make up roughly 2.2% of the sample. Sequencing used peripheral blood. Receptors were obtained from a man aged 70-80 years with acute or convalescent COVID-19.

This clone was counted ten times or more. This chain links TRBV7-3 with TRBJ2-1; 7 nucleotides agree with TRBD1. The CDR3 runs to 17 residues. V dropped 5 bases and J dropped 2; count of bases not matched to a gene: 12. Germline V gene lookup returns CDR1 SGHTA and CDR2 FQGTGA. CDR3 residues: CASSRGRGIQTYNEQFF. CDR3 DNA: TGTGCCAGCAGCCGCGGCAGGGGGATTCAGACCTACAATGAGCAGTTCTTC.

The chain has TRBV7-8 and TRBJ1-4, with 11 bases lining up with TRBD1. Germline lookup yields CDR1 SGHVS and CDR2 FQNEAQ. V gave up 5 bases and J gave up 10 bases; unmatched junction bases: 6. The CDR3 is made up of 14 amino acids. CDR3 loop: CASSTDRGPSKLFF. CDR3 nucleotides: TGTGCCAGCAGCACGGACAGGGGGCCGTCAAAACTGTTTTTT.

In nucleotides, the CDR3 is TGTGCCAGCAGCCGCGCGACTAGCGGGAGTGGGGAGACCCAGTACTTC. Its translation is CASSRATSGSGETQYF. V is TRBV3-1 (or the pseudogene TRBV3-2) and J is TRBJ2-5; 12 nucleotides line up with TRBD2. The CDR3 spans 16 residues. CDR1 is LGHDT, CDR2 YNNKEL, per germline (reference sequence). V was pared by 4 bases and J by 5 bases, with 8 bases of the junction left unmatched.

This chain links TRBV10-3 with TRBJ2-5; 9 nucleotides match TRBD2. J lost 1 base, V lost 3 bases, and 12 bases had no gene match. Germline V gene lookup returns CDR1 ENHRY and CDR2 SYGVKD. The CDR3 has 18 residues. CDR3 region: CAISDPDTTSGLQETQYF. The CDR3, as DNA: TGTGCCATCAGTGACCCAGATACGACTAGCGGACTCCAAGAGACCCAGTACTTC.

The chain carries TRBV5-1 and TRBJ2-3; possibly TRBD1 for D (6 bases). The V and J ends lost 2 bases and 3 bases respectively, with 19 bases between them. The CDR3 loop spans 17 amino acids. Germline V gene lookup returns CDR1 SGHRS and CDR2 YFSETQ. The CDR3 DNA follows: TGCGCCAGCAGCTTATGGTCTGGGGCGAGGGGGACAGATACGCAGTATTTT. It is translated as CASSLWSGARGTDTQYF.

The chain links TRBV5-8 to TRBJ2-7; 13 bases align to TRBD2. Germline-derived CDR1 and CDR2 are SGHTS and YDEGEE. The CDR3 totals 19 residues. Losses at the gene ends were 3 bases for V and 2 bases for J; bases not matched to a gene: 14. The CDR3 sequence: CASSWAWTSGRGGTYEQYF. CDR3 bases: TGTGCCAGCAGCTGGGCGTGGACTAGCGGGAGAGGGGGGACCTACGAGCAGTACTTC.

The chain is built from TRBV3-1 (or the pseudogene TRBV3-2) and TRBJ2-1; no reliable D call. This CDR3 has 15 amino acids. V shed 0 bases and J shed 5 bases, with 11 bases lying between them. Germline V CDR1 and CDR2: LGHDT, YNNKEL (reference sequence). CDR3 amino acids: CASSQDSRWHNEQFF. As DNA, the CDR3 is TGTGCCAGCAGCCAAGATTCTAGATGGCACAATGAGCAGTTCTTC.

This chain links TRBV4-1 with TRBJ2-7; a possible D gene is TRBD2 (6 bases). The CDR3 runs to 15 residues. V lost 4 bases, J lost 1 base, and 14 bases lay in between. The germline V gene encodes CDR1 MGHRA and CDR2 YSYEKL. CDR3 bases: TGCGCCAGCAGCCCGTATGCGGGAACTTCCTACGAGCAGTACTTC. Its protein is CASSPYAGTSYEQYF.

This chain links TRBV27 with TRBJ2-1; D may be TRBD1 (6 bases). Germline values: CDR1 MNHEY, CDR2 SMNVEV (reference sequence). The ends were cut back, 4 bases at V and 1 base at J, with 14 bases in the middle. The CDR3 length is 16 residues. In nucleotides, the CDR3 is TGTGCCAGCAGTTCCCCAGGGCAGGGGTCCTACAATGAGCAGTTCTTC. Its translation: CASSSPGQGSYNEQFF.

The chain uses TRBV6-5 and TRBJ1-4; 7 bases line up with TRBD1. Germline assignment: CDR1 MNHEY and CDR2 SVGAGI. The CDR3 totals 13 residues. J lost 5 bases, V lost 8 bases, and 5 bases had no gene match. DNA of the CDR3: TGTGCCAGCTCGACAGGGCAGAATGAAAAACTGTTTTTT. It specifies CASSTGQNEKLFF.

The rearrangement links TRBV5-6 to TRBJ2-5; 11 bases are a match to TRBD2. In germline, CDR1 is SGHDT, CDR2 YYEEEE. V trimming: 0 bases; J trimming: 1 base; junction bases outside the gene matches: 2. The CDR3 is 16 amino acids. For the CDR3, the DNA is TGTGCCAGCAGCTTGGAACTAGCGGGAGCCCAAGAGACCCAGTACTTC. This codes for CASSLELAGAQETQYF.

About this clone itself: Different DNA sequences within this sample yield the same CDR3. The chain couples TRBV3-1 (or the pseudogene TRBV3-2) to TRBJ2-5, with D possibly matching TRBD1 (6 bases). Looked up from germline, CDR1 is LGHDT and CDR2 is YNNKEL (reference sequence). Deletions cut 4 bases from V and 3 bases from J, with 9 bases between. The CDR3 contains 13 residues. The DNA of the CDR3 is TGTGCCAGCAGCCCGACAGGCAAAGAGACCCAGTACTTC. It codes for CASSPTGKETQYF.

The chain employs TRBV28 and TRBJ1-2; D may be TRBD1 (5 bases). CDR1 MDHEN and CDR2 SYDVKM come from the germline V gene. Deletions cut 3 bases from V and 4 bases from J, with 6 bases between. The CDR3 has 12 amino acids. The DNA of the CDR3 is TGTGCCAGCAGTTTGGGGGGCTATGGCTACACCTTC. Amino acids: CASSLGGYGYTF.

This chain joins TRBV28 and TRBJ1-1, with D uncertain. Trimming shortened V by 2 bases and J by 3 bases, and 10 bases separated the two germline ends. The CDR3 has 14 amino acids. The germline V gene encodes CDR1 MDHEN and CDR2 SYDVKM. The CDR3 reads CASSLPSEYTEAFF. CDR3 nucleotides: TGTGCCAGCAGTTTACCCTCGGAGTACACTGAAGCTTTCTTT.

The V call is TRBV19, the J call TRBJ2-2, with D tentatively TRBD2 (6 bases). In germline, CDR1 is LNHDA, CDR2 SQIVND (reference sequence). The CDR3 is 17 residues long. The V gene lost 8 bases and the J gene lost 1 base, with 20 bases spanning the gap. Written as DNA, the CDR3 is TGTGCCAGTGGAAGGAACGGTGTCGGGGGGAACACCGGGGAGCTGTTTTTT. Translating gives CASGRNGVGGNTGELFF.

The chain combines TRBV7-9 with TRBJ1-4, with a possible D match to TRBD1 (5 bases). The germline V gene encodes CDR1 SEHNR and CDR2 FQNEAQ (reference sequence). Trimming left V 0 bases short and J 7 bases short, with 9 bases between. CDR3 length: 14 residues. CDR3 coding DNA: TGTGCCAGCAGCTTAGCGCAAGGGGCTGAAAAACTGTTTTTT. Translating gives CASSLAQGAEKLFF.

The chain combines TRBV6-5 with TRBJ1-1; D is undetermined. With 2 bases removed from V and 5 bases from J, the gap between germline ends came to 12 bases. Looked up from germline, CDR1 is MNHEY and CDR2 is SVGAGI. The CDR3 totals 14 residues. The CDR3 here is CASSYMGSTTEAFF. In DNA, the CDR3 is TGTGCCAGCAGTTACATGGGGAGTACTACTGAAGCTTTCTTT.

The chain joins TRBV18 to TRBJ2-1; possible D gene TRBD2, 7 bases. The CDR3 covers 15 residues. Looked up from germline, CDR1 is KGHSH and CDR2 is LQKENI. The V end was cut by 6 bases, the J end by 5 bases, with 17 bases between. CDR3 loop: CASSLLGGRNNEQFF. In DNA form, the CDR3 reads TGTGCCAGCTCCCTTTTGGGGGGGCGGAACAATGAGCAGTTCTTC.

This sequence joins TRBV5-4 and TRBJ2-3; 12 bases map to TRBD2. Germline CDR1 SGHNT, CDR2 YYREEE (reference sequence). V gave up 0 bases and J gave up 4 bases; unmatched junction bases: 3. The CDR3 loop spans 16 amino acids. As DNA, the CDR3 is TGTGCCAGCAGCTTGGCCCTAGCGGGAGGGCCAGATACGCAGTATTTT. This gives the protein CASSLALAGGPDTQYF.

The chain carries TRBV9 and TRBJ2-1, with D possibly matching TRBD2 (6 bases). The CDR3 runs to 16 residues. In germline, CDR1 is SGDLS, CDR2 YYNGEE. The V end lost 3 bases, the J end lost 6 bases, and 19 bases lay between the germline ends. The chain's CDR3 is CASSARLEQWSNEQFF. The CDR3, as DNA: TGTGCCAGCAGCGCCCGACTAGAGCAGTGGTCCAATGAGCAGTTCTTC.

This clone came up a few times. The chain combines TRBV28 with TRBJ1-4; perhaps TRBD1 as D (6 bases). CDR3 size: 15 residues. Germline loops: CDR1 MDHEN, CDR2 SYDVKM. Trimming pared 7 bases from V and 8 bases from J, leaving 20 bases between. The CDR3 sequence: CASTPGDGIPEKLFF. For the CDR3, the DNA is TGTGCCAGCACCCCAGGGGACGGGATACCAGAAAAACTGTTTTTT. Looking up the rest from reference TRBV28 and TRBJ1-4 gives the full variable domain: DVKVTQSSRYLVKRTGEKVFLECVQDMDHENMFWYRQDPGLGLRLIYFSYDVKMKEKGDIPEGYSVSREKKERFSLILESASTNQTSMYLCASTPGDGIPEKLFFGSGTQLSVL.

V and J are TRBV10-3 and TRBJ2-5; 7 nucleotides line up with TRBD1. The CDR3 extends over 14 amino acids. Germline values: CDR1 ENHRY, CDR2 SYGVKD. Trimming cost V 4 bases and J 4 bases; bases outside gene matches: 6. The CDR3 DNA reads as TGTGCCATCAGTGCCGGACAGGCAGGAGAGACCCAGTACTTC. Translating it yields CAISAGQAGETQYF.

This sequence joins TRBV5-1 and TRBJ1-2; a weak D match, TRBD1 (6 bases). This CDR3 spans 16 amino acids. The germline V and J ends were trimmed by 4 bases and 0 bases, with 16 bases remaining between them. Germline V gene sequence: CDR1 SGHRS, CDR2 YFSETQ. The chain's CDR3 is CASSLSGQGTNYGYTF. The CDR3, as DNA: TGCGCCAGCAGCCTGAGTGGGCAGGGGACTAACTATGGCTACACCTTC.

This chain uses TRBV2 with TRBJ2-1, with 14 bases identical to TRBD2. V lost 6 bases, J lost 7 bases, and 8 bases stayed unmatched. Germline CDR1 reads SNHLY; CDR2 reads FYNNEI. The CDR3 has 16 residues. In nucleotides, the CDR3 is TGTGCCAGCAGCCATCGACTAGCGGGAGGGCCGAATGAGCAGTTCTTC. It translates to CASSHRLAGGPNEQFF.